One sample yielded the 15 T cell receptor beta chains listed below, sequenced in a study of cytomegalovirus exposure and HLA in healthy donors. The PCR made use of 60 Vbeta and 13 Jbeta primers. This table comes from immunoSEQ multiplex PCR, and its TCRdb copy is limited to in-frame clones, with some not included. This sample carries some 170,000 clones, about two thirds of them seen once, and the ten largest clones take 2% to 2.5%. Sequencing was done on a sample of PBMCs. These TCRs come from a human donor in good health.

The gene calls are TRBV7-2 and TRBJ2-7; D not resolved. Trimming removed 1 base at V and 2 bases at J, with 9 bases between. The CDR3 consists of 14 residues. CDR1 is SGHTA and CDR2 is FQGNSA in the germline V gene. CDR3: CASSLGWQTYEQYF. The CDR3 nucleotides read TGTGCCAGCAGCTTAGGCTGGCAGACCTACGAGCAGTACTTC.

This clone has just a few counts. The V call is TRBV27, the J call TRBJ2-5, with 11 bases matching TRBD2. V gave up 6 bases and J gave up 2 bases; unmatched junction bases: 5. The length of the CDR3 is 15 residues. Germline CDR1 and CDR2: MNHEY and SMNVEV (reference sequence). CDR3 amino acids: CASSNSGGGQETQYF. CDR3 nucleotide sequence: TGTGCCAGCAGCAATAGCGGGGGGGGGCAAGAGACCCAGTACTTC.

The V gene is TRBV27, the J gene TRBJ2-7, with D tentatively TRBD1 (5 bases). Trimming shortened V by 0 bases and J by 0 bases, and 12 bases separated the two germline ends. This CDR3 has 16 residues. Germline CDR1 MNHEY, CDR2 SMNVEV (reference sequence). CDR3 DNA: TGTGCCAGCAGTTTATCGATAGGGGTCCTCTCCTACGAGCAGTACTTC. Its translation is CASSLSIGVLSYEQYF.

The rearrangement uses TRBV30 and TRBJ1-4; D unresolved. The germline gives CDR1 GTSNPN, CDR2 SVGIG (reference sequence). V lost 4 bases and J lost 0, with 9 bases in between. The CDR3 contains 14 residues. CDR3 sequence: CAWTSGTTNEKLFF. The CDR3 region has the DNA TGTGCCTGGACATCGGGGACAACTAATGAAAAACTGTTTTTT.

The chain links TRBV18 to TRBJ1-1; D perhaps matches TRBD1 (6 bases). CDR3 length: 15 residues. The ends were cut back, 6 bases at V and 7 bases at J, with 21 bases in the middle. CDR1 KGHSH and CDR2 LQKENI come from the germline V gene. CDR3 in amino acids: CASSVGPGGKGEAFF. In DNA form, the CDR3 reads TGTGCCAGCTCTGTCGGCCCGGGGGGCAAGGGTGAAGCTTTCTTT.

The chain links TRBV6-4 to TRBJ2-3; 13 bases match TRBD2. This CDR3 is 15 amino acids long. The germline CDR1 and CDR2 sequences are MRHNA and SNTAGT. V trimming: 3 bases; J trimming: 7 bases; junction bases outside the gene matches: 4. In DNA, the CDR3 is TGTGCCAGCAGTGAGGGACTAGCGGGGTCCTATACGCAGTATTTT. It encodes CASSEGLAGSYTQYF.

The CDR3 region is CASSEEEGQAGYGYTF. In nucleotides, the CDR3 is TGTGCCAGCAGTGAGGAAGAGGGACAGGCCGGCTATGGCTACACCTTC. V is TRBV25-1 and J is TRBJ1-2; 8 bases map to TRBD1. The CDR3 contains 16 residues. V shed 3 bases and J 4 bases; nucleotides not matched to a gene: 10. The germline V gene has CDR1 MGHDK and CDR2 SYGVNS.

This chain links TRBV18 with TRBJ2-7; D is possibly TRBD1 (5 bases). Trimming removed 3 bases at V and 5 bases at J, with 11 bases between. Germline V CDR1 and CDR2: KGHSH, LQKENI. The CDR3 runs to 13 residues. CDR3 sequence: CASSPRQGDEQYF. DNA for the CDR3: TGTGCCAGCTCACCGCGGCAGGGCGACGAGCAGTACTTC.

Regarding this clone: An end of the junction does not agree with germline; a read error may underlie this. The rearrangement uses TRBV6-6 and TRBJ1-2, with D unresolved. The CDR3 runs to 14 residues. Germline loops: CDR1 MNHNY, CDR2 SVGAGI (reference sequence). The CDR3 loop reads CASSYSSSPDGYTF. The CDR3 nucleotides are TGTGCCAGTAGTTACTCGAGCTCCCCGGATGGCTACACCTTC.

This clone was counted a single time. V usage is TRBV7-9 and J usage is TRBJ2-7, with 10 bases fitting TRBD1. Germline V CDR1 and CDR2: SEHNR, FQNEAQ (reference sequence). The J segment lost 4 bases and the V segment lost 4 bases, leaving 7 bases of the junction unmatched. The CDR3 consists of 15 residues. The CDR3 DNA reads TGTGCCAGCAGCTCCCCCGGGACAGGGGTTTACGAGCAGTACTTC. It translates to CASSSPGTGVYEQYF. Complete variable domain (other parts from reference TRBV7-9 and TRBJ2-7): DTGVSQNPRHKITKRGQNVTFRCDPISEHNRLYWYRQTLGQGPEFLTYFQNEAQLEKSRLLSDRFSAERPKGSFSTLEIQRTEQGDSAMYLCASSSPGTGVYEQYFGPGTRLTVT.

This clone showed up just a few times. J is TRBJ1-3 and V is TRBV7-6, with D unresolved. The V gene's germline CDR1 is SGHVS and CDR2 FNYEAQ. The V end lost 2 bases, the J end lost 1 base, and 9 bases lay between the germline ends. The CDR3 sequence is 15 residues long. CDR3 amino acids: CASSLRGDSGNTIYF. The DNA of the CDR3 is TGTGCCAGCAGCTTAAGAGGAGATTCTGGAAACACCATATATTTT. The variable domain in full, with the rest retrieved from reference TRBV7-6 and TRBJ1-3, is GAGVSQSPRYKVTKRGQDVALRCDPISGHVSLYWYRQALGQGPEFLTYFNYEAQQDKSGLPNDRFSAERPEGSISTLTIQRTEQRDSAMYRCASSLRGDSGNTIYFGEGSWLTVV.

The chain carries TRBV29-1 and TRBJ1-1, with TRBD1 matching over 10 bases. Germline V gene data show CDR1 as SQVTM and CDR2 as ANQGSEA. Trimming removed 6 bases from V and 4 bases from J; junction bases left unmatched: 8. The length of the CDR3 is 14 residues. DNA for the CDR3: TGCAGCGTGCGTAGGACAGGGGGAATCACTGAAGCTTTCTTT. Translated: CSVRRTGGITEAFF.

The V call is TRBV19, the J call TRBJ1-2, with D possibly being TRBD1 (5 bases). V was pared by 7 bases and J by 1 base, with 16 bases between. Germline V CDR1 and CDR2: LNHDA, SQIVND (reference sequence). CDR3 size: 15 residues. The CDR3 coding sequence is TGTGCCAGTACCCCCGGGGGGAGAAGTAACTATGGCTACACCTTC. Translation: CASTPGGRSNYGYTF.

This clone was counted only a few times. This chain connects TRBV6-5 to TRBJ1-6; D gene unclear. Germline V gene data show CDR1 as MNHEY and CDR2 as SVGAGI. The CDR3 consists of 15 residues. Trimming removed 5 bases from V and 6 bases from J, with 14 bases in between. The DNA for the CDR3 is TGTGCCAGCAGTCGGGAGGCATTCGGTAATTCACCCCTCCACTTT. Translation gives CASSREAFGNSPLHF.

J is TRBJ1-6 and V is TRBV5-4; D is undetermined. Deletions cut 0 bases from V and 7 bases from J, with 11 bases between. The CDR3 has 15 amino acids. CDR1 is SGHNT and CDR2 is YYREEE in the germline V gene (reference sequence). This CDR3 reads CASSLARIRNSPLHF. The CDR3 DNA follows: TGTGCCAGCAGCTTGGCCAGGATACGGAATTCACCCCTCCACTTT.